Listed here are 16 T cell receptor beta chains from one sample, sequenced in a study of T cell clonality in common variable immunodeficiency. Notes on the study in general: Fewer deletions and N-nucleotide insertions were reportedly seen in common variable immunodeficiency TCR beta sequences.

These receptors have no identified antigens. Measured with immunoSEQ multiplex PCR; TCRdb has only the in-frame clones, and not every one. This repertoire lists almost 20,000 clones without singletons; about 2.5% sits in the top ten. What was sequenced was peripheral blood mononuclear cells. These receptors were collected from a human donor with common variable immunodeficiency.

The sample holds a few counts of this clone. The CDR3 DNA, read in part, is TGTGCCAGCTCACCAACCGGGACAGGGGACACC. It specifies CASSPTGTGDT. From start to end, the CDR3 is CASSPTGTGDTIYF. The chain recombines TRBV18 with TRBJ1-3; TRBD1 matches 10 bases. The sequence runs out 3 residues before the end of the CDR3; the remainder is reconstructed from the germline J gene. Germline CDR1 is KGHSH and CDR2 is LQKENI. The length of the CDR3 is 14 residues. The V and J ends lost 2 bases and 8 bases, in that order; junction bases with no gene match: 3.

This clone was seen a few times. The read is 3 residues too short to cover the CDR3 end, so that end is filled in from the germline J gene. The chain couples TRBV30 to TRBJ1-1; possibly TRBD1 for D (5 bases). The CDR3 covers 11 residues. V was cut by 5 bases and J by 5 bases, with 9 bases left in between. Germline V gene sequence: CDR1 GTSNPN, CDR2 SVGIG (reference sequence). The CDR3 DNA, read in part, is TGTGCCTGGCGTCGGGGGACTGAA. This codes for CAWRRGTE. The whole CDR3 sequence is CAWRRGTEAFF.

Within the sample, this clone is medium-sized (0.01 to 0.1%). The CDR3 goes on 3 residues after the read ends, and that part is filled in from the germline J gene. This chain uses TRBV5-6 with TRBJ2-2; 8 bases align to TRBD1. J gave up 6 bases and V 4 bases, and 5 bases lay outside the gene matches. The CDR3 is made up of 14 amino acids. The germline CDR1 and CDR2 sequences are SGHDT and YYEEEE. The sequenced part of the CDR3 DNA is TGTGCCAGCAGCCGAGTACAGGGGGCCGGGGAG. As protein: CASSRVQGAGE. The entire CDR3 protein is CASSRVQGAGELFF. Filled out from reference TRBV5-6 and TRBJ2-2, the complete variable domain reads DAGVTQSPTHLIKTRGQQVTLRCSPKSGHDTVSWYQQALGQGPQFIFQYYEEEERQRGNFPDRFSGHQFPNYSSELNVNALLLGDSALYLCASSRVQGAGELFFGEGSRLTVL.

The CDR3 region is CACATGRNSYNEQFF. CDR3 bases read: TGTGCCTGCGCTACAGGGCGCAACTCCTACAATGAG. The gene calls are TRBV11-2 and TRBJ2-1, with D possibly TRBD1 on 6 matching bases. From the germline J gene comes the end of the CDR3, since the read stops 3 residues before it. V lost 11 bases, J lost 0 bases, and 17 bases lay in between. This CDR3 is built from 15 residues. CDR1 is SGHAT and CDR2 is FQNNGV in the germline V gene.

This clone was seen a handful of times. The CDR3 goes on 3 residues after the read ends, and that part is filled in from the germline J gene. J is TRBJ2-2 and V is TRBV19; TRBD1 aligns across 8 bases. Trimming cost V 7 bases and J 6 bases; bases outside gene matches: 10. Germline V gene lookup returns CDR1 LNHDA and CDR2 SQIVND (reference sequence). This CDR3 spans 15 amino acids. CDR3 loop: CASTSSQGAAGELFF. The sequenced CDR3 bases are TGTGCCAGTACCTCATCCCAGGGGGCTGCCGGGGAG.

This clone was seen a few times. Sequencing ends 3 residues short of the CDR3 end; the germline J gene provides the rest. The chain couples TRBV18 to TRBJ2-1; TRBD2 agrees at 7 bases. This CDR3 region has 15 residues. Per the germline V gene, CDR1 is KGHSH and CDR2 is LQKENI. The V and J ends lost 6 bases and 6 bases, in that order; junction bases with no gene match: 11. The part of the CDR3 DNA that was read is TGTGCCAGCTCCGTCTTGAGCGGGATACCCAATGAG. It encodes CASSVLSGIPNE. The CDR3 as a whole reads CASSVLSGIPNEQFF.

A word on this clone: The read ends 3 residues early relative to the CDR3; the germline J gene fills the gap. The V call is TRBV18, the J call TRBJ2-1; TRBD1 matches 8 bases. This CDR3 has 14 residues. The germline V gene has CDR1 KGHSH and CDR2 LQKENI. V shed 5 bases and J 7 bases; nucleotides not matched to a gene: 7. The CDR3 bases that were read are TGTGCCAGCTCAGCGGACAGGGTCTCTAATGAG. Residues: CASSADRVSNE. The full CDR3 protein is CASSADRVSNEQFF.

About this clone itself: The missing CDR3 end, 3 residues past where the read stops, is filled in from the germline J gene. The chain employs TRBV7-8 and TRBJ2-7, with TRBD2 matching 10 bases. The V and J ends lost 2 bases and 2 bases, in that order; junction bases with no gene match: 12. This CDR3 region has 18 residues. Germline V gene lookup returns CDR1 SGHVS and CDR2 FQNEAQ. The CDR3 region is CASSLRSGITSGTYEQYF. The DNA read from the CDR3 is TGTGCCAGCAGCTTACGGTCAGGGATTACTAGCGGGACCTACGAG. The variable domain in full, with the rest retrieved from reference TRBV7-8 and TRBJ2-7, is GAGVSQSPRYKVAKRGQDVALRCDPISGHVSLFWYQQALGQGPEFLTYFQNEAQLDKSGLPSDRFFAERPEGSVSTLKIQRTQQEDSAVYLCASSLRSGITSGTYEQYFGPGTRLTVT.

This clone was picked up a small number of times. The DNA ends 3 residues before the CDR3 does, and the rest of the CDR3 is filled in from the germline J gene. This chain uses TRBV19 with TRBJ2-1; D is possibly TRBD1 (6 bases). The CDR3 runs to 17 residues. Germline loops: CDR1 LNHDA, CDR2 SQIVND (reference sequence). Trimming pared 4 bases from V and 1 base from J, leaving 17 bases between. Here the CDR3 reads CASSTDDRLGSYNEQFF. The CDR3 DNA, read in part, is TGTGCCAGTAGTACGGACGACAGGCTCGGTTCCTACAATGAG. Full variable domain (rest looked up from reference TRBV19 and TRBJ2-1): DGGITQSPKYLFRKEGQNVTLSCEQNLNHDAMYWYRQDPGQGLRLIYYSQIVNDFQKGDIAEGYSVSREKKESFPLTVTSAQKNPTAFYLCASSTDDRLGSYNEQFFGPGTRLTVL.

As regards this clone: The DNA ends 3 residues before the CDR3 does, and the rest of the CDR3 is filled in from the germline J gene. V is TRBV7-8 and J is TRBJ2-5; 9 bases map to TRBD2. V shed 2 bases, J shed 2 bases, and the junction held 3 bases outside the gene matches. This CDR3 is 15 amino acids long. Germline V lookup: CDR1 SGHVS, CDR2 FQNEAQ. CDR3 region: CASSLIGLAQETQYF. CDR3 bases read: TGTGCCAGCAGCTTAATCGGACTAGCGCAAGAGACC.

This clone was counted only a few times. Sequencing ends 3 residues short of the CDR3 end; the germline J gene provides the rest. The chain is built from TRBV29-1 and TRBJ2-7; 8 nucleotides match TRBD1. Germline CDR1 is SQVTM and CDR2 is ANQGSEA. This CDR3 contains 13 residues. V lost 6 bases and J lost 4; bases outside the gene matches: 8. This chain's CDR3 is CSVRQGKSYEQYF. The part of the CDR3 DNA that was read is TGCAGCGTCAGACAGGGGAAAAGTTACGAG.

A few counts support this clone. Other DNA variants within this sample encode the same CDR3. CDR3 sequence reads: CASSSFRGDEQYF. The part of the CDR3 DNA that was read is TGTGCCAGCTCCTCCTTCAGGGGGGACGAG. The chain joins TRBV18 to TRBJ2-7, with D perhaps TRBD1 (7 bases). The read terminates 3 residues before the CDR3 end, so the remaining end is supplied by the germline J gene. The ends were cut back, 6 bases at V and 5 bases at J, with 14 bases in the middle. CDR1 is KGHSH and CDR2 is LQKENI in the germline V gene. The CDR3 length is 13 residues. Full variable domain (outside the CDR3, taken from reference TRBV18 and TRBJ2-7): NAGVMQNPRHLVRRRGQEARLRCSPMKGHSHVYWYRQLPEEGLKFMVYLQKENIIDESGMPKERFSAEFPKEGPSILRIQQVVRGDSAAYFCASSSFRGDEQYFGPGTRLTVT.

CDR3 residues: CASSYYRTVETQYF. The sequenced CDR3 bases are TGTGCCAGCAGTTACTACAGGACGGTGGAGACC. The chain uses TRBV6-2 or TRBV6-3 and TRBJ2-5, with D tentatively TRBD1 (5 bases). The CDR3 end lies 3 residues beyond the end of the read and is filled in from the germline J gene. Deletions cut 1 base from V and 5 bases from J, with 11 bases between. The germline gives CDR1 MNHEY, CDR2 SVGEGT. The CDR3 runs to 14 residues.

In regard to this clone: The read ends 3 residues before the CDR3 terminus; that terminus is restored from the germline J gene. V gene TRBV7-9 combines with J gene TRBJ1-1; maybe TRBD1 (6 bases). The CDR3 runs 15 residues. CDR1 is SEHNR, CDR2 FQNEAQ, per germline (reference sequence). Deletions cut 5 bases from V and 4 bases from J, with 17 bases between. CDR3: CASSPRAYRATEAFF. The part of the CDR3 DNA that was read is TGTGCCAGCAGCCCGCGGGCCTACAGGGCCACTGAA.

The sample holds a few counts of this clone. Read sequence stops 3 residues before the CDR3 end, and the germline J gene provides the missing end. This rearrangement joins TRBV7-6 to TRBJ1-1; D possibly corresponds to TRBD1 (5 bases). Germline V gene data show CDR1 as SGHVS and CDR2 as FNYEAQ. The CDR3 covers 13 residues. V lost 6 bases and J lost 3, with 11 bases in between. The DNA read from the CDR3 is TGTGCCAGCAGGCGGGGGTCGGACACTGAA. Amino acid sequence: CASRRGSDTE. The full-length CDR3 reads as CASRRGSDTEAFF.

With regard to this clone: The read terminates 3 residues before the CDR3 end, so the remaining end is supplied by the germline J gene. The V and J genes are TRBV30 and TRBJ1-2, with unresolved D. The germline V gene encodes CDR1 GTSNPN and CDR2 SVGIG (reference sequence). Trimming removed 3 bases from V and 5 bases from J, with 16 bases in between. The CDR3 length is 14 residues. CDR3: CAWRGGGRGYGYTF. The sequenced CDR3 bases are TGTGCCTGGAGGGGTGGAGGAAGAGGGTATGGC.